This is a list of T cell receptor beta chains from one sample in a study of T-cell reconstitution after alpha-beta-depleted transplantation in children. MiXCR, applied by TCRdb to the PCR reads, yields one record per CDR3 protein. This table has about 980,000 distinct CDR3 sequences, 25% to 30% appearing once. The input for sequencing was PBMCs, mostly from graft donor cells, taken 360 days after TCRalphabeta/CD19-depleted stem cell transplant. Receptors originate from a boy under three years old who had a stem cell transplant for SCID, so the T cells may come from the graft donor. Each CDR3 is given with its conserved first and last residue. D genes are given only for firm matches. Rows may omit the clone size; those that give it use once, few, many or a size class.

d_call j_call v_call clone_size cdr3_aa cdr3_nt
TRBD1 TRBJ2-3 TRBV4-1 few CASSHLFRDRGADTQYF TGCGCCAGCAGCCACTTATTCCGGGACAGGGGAGCGGATACGCAGTATTTT
- TRBJ1-2 TRBV12-3/TRBV12-4 - CASSLSGPKNGYTF TGTGCCAGCAGTTTGTCGGGGCCTAAAAATGGCTACACCTTC
- TRBJ2-5 TRBV20-1 - CSAHSRDDQETQYF TGCAGTGCTCATTCCCGGGATGACCAAGAGACCCAGTACTTC
- TRBJ2-5 TRBV28 - CASSIQQGITETQYF TGTGCCAGCAGTATCCAACAGGGTATCACGGAGACCCAGTACTTC
- TRBJ2-3 TRBV29-1 - CSVETLTDTQYF TGCAGCGTTGAAACGCTAACAGATACGCAGTATTTT
TRBD1 TRBJ1-6 TRBV29-1 many CSVAVDRGSPLHF TGCAGCGTTGCGGTCGACAGGGGCTCACCCCTCCACTTT
- TRBJ2-3 TRBV7-2 few CASRPQPTSTDTQYF TGTGCCAGCAGACCGCAGCCCACTAGCACAGATACGCAGTATTTT
- TRBJ2-1 TRBV7-8 - CASSSSPGSGFPYNEQFF TGTGCCAGCAGCTCCTCCCCGGGGTCCGGATTCCCCTACAATGAGCAGTTCTTC
- TRBJ1-1 TRBV29-1 - CSVRLPGIRDTEAFF TGCAGCGTCAGACTGCCGGGGATTAGGGACACTGAAGCTTTCTTT
- TRBJ2-7 TRBV20-1 - CSARDQPRTGDEQYF TGCAGTGCTAGAGATCAACCGCGGACGGGGGACGAGCAGTACTTC
- TRBJ2-3 TRBV7-9 - CASSYGGASDTQYF TGTGCCAGCAGCTATGGGGGGGCGTCAGATACGCAGTATTTT
- TRBJ2-2 TRBV4-1 few CASSQERFTGELFF TGCGCCAGCAGCCAAGAAAGATTTACCGGGGAGCTGTTTTTT
- TRBJ1-1 TRBV12-3/TRBV12-4 few CASTTLGHTEAFF TGTGCCAGCACTACCTTGGGTCACACTGAAGCTTTCTTT
TRBD1 TRBJ2-4 TRBV7-2 - CASQDRDRGTQYF TGTGCCAGCCAAGACCGGGACAGGGGGACTCAGTACTTC
- TRBJ2-3 TRBV29-1 - CSVEYGLFTDTQYF TGCAGCGTTGAATACGGTTTGTTCACAGATACGCAGTATTTT
- TRBJ2-7 TRBV12-3/TRBV12-4 - CASSLVDGYEQYF TGTGCCAGCAGTTTAGTTGACGGGTACGAGCAGTACTTC
- TRBJ2-5 TRBV6-2/TRBV6-3 - CASTTWGKETQYF TGTGCCAGCACGACATGGGGTAAAGAGACCCAGTACTTC
- TRBJ1-1 TRBV20-1 - CSATSMFELNTEAFF TGCAGTGCTACCTCCATGTTCGAGCTGAACACTGAAGCTTTCTTT
- TRBJ1-1 TRBV10-3 - CAIEEPGGGTEAFF TGTGCCATCGAAGAACCCGGGGGGGGCACTGAAGCTTTCTTT
- TRBJ2-4 TRBV27 few CASKNLTKNIQYF TGTGCCAGCAAAAACCTCACCAAAAACATTCAGTACTTC
TRBD1 TRBJ1-5 TRBV7-8 few CASREDRGFNQPQHF TGTGCCAGCAGGGAGGACAGGGGGTTCAATCAGCCCCAGCATTTT
- TRBJ1-3 TRBV5-1 - CASSLGHQALSGNTIYF TGCGCCAGCAGCTTGGGACATCAGGCCCTCTCTGGAAACACCATATATTTT
TRBD1 TRBJ2-3 TRBV10-3 - CAIGDGQGMGDTQYF TGTGCCATCGGGGACGGACAGGGGATGGGAGATACGCAGTATTTT
TRBD1 TRBJ1-2 TRBV27 - CASSPRGGGGYYGYTF TGTGCCAGCAGTCCCCGGGGTGGAGGGGGCTACTATGGCTACACCTTC
- TRBJ1-6 TRBV7-2 few CASSLALGARGESPLHF TGTGCCAGCAGCTTAGCGCTTGGGGCTAGAGGAGAATCACCCCTCCACTTT
- TRBJ2-5 TRBV18 - CASSRDTFFGETQYF TGTGCCAGCTCCCGCGACACCTTCTTTGGGGAGACCCAGTACTTC
- TRBJ2-3 TRBV5-1 few CASSIRDGRTDTQYF TGCGCCAGCAGCATACGGGACGGGCGCACAGATACGCAGTATTTT
- TRBJ1-2 TRBV6-1 - CASSDVTLGVQNYGYTF TGTGCCAGCAGTGACGTGACGTTAGGGGTTCAGAACTATGGCTACACCTTC
TRBD1 TRBJ2-7 TRBV10-3 - CAISDHTGGDEQYF TGTGCCATCAGTGACCATACAGGGGGCGACGAGCAGTACTTC
- TRBJ2-2 TRBV12-3/TRBV12-4 few CASSPPLLHANTGELFF TGTGCCAGCAGTCCCCCCTTGTTACATGCGAACACCGGGGAGCTGTTTTTT
TRBD1 TRBJ2-7 TRBV27 few CASRRQGDYEQYF TGTGCCAGCAGGCGACAGGGAGACTACGAGCAGTACTTC
- TRBJ1-1 TRBV10-3 - CAISEPTEEAFF TGTGCCATCAGTGAGCCGACAGAAGAAGCTTTCTTT
- TRBJ2-1 TRBV5-1 - CASSGGTAGANEQFF TGCGCCAGCAGCGGGGGGACAGCCGGGGCCAATGAGCAGTTCTTC
- TRBJ1-3 TRBV6-5 few CASSLLWASENTIYF TGTGCCAGCAGCCTGCTTTGGGCCTCCGAAAACACCATATATTTT
TRBD1 TRBJ2-7 TRBV6-5 few CASSYSIGQDRSYEQYF TGTGCCAGCAGTTACTCGATTGGACAGGATCGCTCCTACGAGCAGTACTTC
- TRBJ2-2 TRBV4-2 few CASSQVPTGTRGTGELFF TGTGCCAGCAGCCAAGTACCAACCGGGACAAGGGGTACCGGGGAGCTGTTTTTT
TRBD2 TRBJ2-1 TRBV12-3/TRBV12-4 - CASSFTSGGQHNEQFF TGTGCCAGCAGTTTCACTAGCGGGGGGCAACACAATGAGCAGTTCTTC
TRBD1 TRBJ1-1 TRBV18 - CASSRYRDRVGGTEAFF TGTGCCAGCTCACGTTACCGGGACAGGGTTGGGGGGACTGAAGCTTTCTTT
- TRBJ2-3 TRBV20-1 few CSASKPGMPDTQYF TGCAGTGCTAGCAAACCGGGGATGCCAGATACGCAGTATTTT
TRBD2 TRBJ2-1 TRBV11-2 - CASSLEGGGLAAGEQFF TGTGCCAGCAGCTTAGAGGGGGGCGGACTAGCGGCTGGTGAGCAGTTCTTC
TRBD1 TRBJ1-1 TRBV28 few CASRGTVSNTEAFF TGTGCCAGCAGGGGGACAGTATCGAACACTGAAGCTTTCTTT